These 15 T cell receptor beta chains came from one sample sequenced in a study of shared clonotypes between healthy human individuals. Clones were read by immunoSEQ multiplex PCR, and TCRdb kept only the in-frame ones, dropping some. The profile shows around 2.1 million clones, 85% to 95% of them singletons. Terminally differentiated effector memory CD45RA+ cells were excluded from the naive CD8 cells, which were CD45RO-negative and positively selected for CCR7. The sequenced material came from naive CD8+ T cells from PBMCs. The source is a young man in good health. Some clones in this sample may be carry-over from other donors' samples.

The chain carries TRBV5-6 and TRBJ2-7; TRBD1 matches 12 bases. CDR1 SGHDT and CDR2 YYEEEE come from the germline V gene. Unmatched junction bases numbered 17, after V lost 4 bases and J lost 6 bases. This CDR3 has 18 residues. CDR3 protein: CASSQTVLTGTGGPEQYF. The CDR3 DNA sequence: TGTGCCAGCAGCCAGACTGTTTTAACCGGGACAGGGGGCCCCGAGCAGTACTTC.

V gene TRBV2 combines with J gene TRBJ1-2; no clear D. The CDR3 spans 14 residues. Germline V lookup: CDR1 SNHLY, CDR2 FYNNEI. Trimming removed 7 bases from V and 6 bases from J, with 18 bases in between. The CDR3 DNA is TGTGCCAGCACCTATACCCCAGGTTGGGATGGCTACACCTTC. This translates into CASTYTPGWDGYTF.

The chain is built from TRBV14 and TRBJ1-2; D call uncertain. CDR3 length equals 12 residues. Germline V CDR1 and CDR2: SGHDN, FVKESK. V gave up 2 bases and J gave up 8 bases, with 9 bases separating them. The CDR3 DNA sequence: TGTGCCAGCAGCCAAACGCCGGGGGGCTACACCTTC. It specifies CASSQTPGGYTF.

The chain employs TRBV9 and TRBJ2-1; no reliable D call. This CDR3 has 12 residues. V lost 0 bases, J lost 6 bases, and 4 bases lay in between. Germline V gene lookup returns CDR1 SGDLS and CDR2 YYNGEE. The chain's CDR3 is CASSVAPNEQFF. In nucleotides, the CDR3 is TGTGCCAGCAGCGTAGCCCCCAATGAGCAGTTCTTC.

The chain uses TRBV7-9 and TRBJ2-7, with TRBD2 matching 9 bases. With V trimmed by 5 bases and J by 6 bases, 8 bases remained unmatched. Per germline, CDR1 SEHNR and CDR2 FQNEAQ (reference sequence). The CDR3 has 14 amino acids. CDR3 loop: CASSPTGLAPEQYF. Here the CDR3 DNA reads TGTGCCAGCAGCCCCACGGGACTAGCTCCCGAGCAGTACTTC.

The chain uses TRBV21-1 and TRBJ2-3; the D call of TRBD2 is as the table states it, not checked on the DNA. TRBV21-1 is a documented pseudogene. The CDR3 has 20 residues. The CDR3 sequence is CATAPRRLAGEWISTDTQYF. The CDR3 DNA reads TGTGCCACCGCTCCGCGGCGACTAGCGGGAGAATGGATTAGCACAGATACGCAGTATTTT.

This chain joins TRBV9 and TRBJ1-4, with D tentatively TRBD1 (6 bases). From germline, CDR1 is SGDLS and CDR2 YYNGEE. The CDR3 extends over 14 amino acids. V gave up 3 bases and J gave up 7 bases, with 13 bases separating them. CDR3 sequence: CASSEGGVGEKLFF. DNA for the CDR3: TGTGCCAGCAGCGAGGGGGGAGTAGGTGAAAAACTGTTTTTT.

The J gene is TRBJ1-1, the V gene TRBV7-9; no definite D call. The CDR3 is made up of 15 amino acids. Looked up from germline, CDR1 is SEHNR and CDR2 is FQNEAQ (reference sequence). The V end was cut by 5 bases, the J end by 3 bases, with 16 bases between. The CDR3, as DNA: TGTGCCAGCAGCATTGGTAGGGTCTCTCACACTGAAGCTTTCTTT. It yields the protein CASSIGRVSHTEAFF.

The chain has TRBV7-9 and TRBJ1-2; D unclear. The CDR3 covers 12 residues. The V end lost 5 bases, the J end lost 6 bases, and 10 bases lay between the germline ends. In germline, CDR1 is SEHNR, CDR2 FQNEAQ (reference sequence). The CDR3 nucleotides are TGTGCCAGCAGCCCAGCCAACGATGGCTACACCTTC. It encodes CASSPANDGYTF.

The V call is TRBV7-9, the J call TRBJ1-1; TRBD1 is a possible D gene (5 bases). CDR1 SEHNR and CDR2 FQNEAQ come from the germline V gene (reference sequence). V was trimmed by 4 bases and J by 5 bases, leaving 14 bases between them. The CDR3 is 14 residues long. The CDR3 bases are TGTGCCAGCAGCTGGGTGGATGGGGCGACTGAAGCTTTCTTT. This codes for CASSWVDGATEAFF.

V usage is TRBV5-1 and J usage is TRBJ2-7; maybe TRBD1 (5 bases). The CDR3 runs to 15 residues. Germline CDR1 SGHRS, CDR2 YFSETQ. V dropped 0 bases and J dropped 3 bases, with 13 bases sitting between them. The CDR3 DNA follows: TGCGCCAGCAGCTTGGGCCAGGGAACAATCTACGAGCAGTACTTC. It yields the protein CASSLGQGTIYEQYF.

This sequence joins TRBV9 and TRBJ2-5; unclear D gene. The V end lost 5 bases, the J end lost 4 bases, and 9 bases lay between the germline ends. CDR1 and CDR2 from the germline V gene are SGDLS and YYNGEE. There are 12 residues in the CDR3. The CDR3 sequence is CASSGTVETQYF. The CDR3 bases are TGTGCCAGCAGTGGAACCGTAGAGACCCAGTACTTC.

The chain employs TRBV19 and TRBJ1-2; 8 nucleotides match TRBD1. In germline, CDR1 is LNHDA, CDR2 SQIVND (reference sequence). The CDR3 extends over 12 amino acids. V lost 8 bases and J lost 6; bases outside the gene matches: 5. CDR3 in amino acids: CASVQGGNGYTF. CDR3 nucleotides: TGTGCCAGTGTACAGGGGGGGAATGGCTACACCTTC.

This chain joins TRBV10-1 and TRBJ2-2; D call uncertain. Germline loops: CDR1 WNHNN, CDR2 SYGVQD (reference sequence). V dropped 11 bases and J dropped 5 bases, with 18 bases sitting between them. The CDR3 is 14 amino acids. The CDR3 DNA reads as TGCGCCCTCAAGGCCGGTTTAGGAACCGGGGAGCTGTTTTTT. Translating gives CALKAGLGTGELFF.

The V and J genes are TRBV29-1 and TRBJ2-1; D is perhaps TRBD1 or TRBD2 (5 bases each). Germline CDR1 is SQVTM and CDR2 is ANQGSEA. V shed 7 bases and J shed 1 base, with 23 bases lying between them. The CDR3 is made up of 17 amino acids. For the CDR3, the DNA is TGCAGCGCACGGGACCTAGCAGCGAAAGATTCCTACAATGAGCAGTTCTTC. As protein: CSARDLAAKDSYNEQFF.